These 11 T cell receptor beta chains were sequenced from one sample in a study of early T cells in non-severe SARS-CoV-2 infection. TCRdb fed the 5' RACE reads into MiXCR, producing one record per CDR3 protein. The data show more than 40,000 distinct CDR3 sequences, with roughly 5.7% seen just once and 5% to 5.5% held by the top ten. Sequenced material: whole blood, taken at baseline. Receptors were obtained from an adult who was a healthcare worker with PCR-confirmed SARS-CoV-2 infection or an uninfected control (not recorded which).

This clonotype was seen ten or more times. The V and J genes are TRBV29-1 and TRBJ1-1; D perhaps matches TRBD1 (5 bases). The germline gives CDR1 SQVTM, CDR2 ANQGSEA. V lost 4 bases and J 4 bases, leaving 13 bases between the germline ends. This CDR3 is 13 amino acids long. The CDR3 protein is CSVGQSPGTEAFF. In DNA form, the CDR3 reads TGCAGCGTTGGACAGAGCCCGGGCACTGAAGCTTTCTTT.

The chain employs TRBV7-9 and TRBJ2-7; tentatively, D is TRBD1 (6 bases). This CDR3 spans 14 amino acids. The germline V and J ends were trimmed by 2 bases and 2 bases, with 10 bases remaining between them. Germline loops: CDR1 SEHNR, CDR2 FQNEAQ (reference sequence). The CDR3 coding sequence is TGTGCCAGCAGCTTATATGCAGGGGCCTACGAGCAGTACTTC. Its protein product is CASSLYAGAYEQYF.

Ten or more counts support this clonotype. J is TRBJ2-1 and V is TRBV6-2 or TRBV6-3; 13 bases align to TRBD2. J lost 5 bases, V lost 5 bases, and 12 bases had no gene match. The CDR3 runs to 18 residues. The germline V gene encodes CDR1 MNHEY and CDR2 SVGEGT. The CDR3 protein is CASSPRTSGSGGNNEQFF. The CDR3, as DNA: TGTGCCAGCAGTCCCCGGACTAGCGGGAGCGGGGGGAACAATGAGCAGTTCTTC.

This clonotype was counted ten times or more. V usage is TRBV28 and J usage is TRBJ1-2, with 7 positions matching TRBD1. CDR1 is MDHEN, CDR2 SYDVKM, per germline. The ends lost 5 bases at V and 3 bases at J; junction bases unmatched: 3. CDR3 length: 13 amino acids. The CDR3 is CASSVDRDYGYTF. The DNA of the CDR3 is TGTGCCAGCAGTGTTGACAGGGACTATGGCTACACCTTC.

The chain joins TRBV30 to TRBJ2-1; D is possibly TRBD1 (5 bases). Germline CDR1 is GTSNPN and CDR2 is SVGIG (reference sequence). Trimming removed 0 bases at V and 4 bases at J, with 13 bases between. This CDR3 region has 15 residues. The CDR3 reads CAWSVLRDGYNEQFF. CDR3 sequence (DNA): TGTGCCTGGAGTGTACTCAGGGATGGTTACAATGAGCAGTTCTTC.

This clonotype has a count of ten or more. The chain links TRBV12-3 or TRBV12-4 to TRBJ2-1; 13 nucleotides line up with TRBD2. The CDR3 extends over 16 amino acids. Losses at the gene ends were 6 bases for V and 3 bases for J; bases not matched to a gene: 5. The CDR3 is CASSPTSGRFYNEQFF. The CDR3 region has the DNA TGTGCCAGCAGCCCGACTAGCGGGAGGTTCTACAATGAGCAGTTCTTC.

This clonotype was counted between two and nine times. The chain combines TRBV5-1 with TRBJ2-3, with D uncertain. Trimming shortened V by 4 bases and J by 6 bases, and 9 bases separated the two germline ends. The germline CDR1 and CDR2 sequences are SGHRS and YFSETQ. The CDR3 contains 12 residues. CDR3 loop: CASSRVGDTQYF. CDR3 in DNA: TGCGCCAGCAGCCGAGTGGGGGATACGCAGTATTTT.

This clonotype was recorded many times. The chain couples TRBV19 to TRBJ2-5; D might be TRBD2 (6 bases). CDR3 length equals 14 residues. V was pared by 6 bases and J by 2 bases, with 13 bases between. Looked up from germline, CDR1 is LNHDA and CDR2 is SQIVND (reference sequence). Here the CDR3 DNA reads TGTGCCAGTAGAAAGGGAGGACAACAAGAGACCCAGTACTTC. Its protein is CASRKGGQQETQYF.

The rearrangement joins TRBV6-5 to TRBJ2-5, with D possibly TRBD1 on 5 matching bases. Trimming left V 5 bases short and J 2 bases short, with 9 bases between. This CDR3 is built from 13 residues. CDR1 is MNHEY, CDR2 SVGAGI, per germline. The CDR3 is CASSRRQQETQYF. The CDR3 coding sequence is TGTGCCAGCAGTCGACGACAGCAAGAGACCCAGTACTTC.

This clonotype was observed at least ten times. DNA for the CDR3: TGTGCCAGCAGTTGGGGCAGCGCCTACGAGCAGTACTTC. As protein: CASSWGSAYEQYF. This chain uses TRBV12-3 or TRBV12-4 with TRBJ2-7; a possible D gene is TRBD1 (5 bases). Deletions cut 4 bases from V and 2 bases from J, with 9 bases between. The CDR3 consists of 13 residues.

CDR3 nucleotides: TGTGCCAGCAGCATGACCCGAGGGCTACCCAATGAGCAGTTCTTC. Translating it yields CASSMTRGLPNEQFF. The chain carries TRBV12-3 or TRBV12-4 and TRBJ2-1, with a possible D match to TRBD2 (5 bases). V gave up 6 bases and J gave up 6 bases, with 18 bases separating them. CDR3 length: 15 residues.